These T cell receptor beta chains were read from a single sample in a study of blood T cell repertoires in COVID-19. The data were produced by immunoSEQ multiplex PCR, yet TCRdb's version contains in-frame clones alone and is incomplete. Among 380,000 or so clones, roughly 88% were seen once, and the ten largest hold over 0.9%. Sequencing input: PBMCs or T cells enriched from blood (not recorded which). The receptors shown here come from a woman in her 30s with acute COVID-19. Both conserved end residues are part of each CDR3. The D gene is left open where the match is weak. The size entry is marked missing in some rows and otherwise reads once, few, many or a size class.

>NA|NA|TRBV6-5|TRBJ1-6
TGTGCCAGCAGCCAACAGGTTATGGATAATTCACCCCTCCACTTT
CASSQQVMDNSPLHF
>once|TRBD1|TRBV29-1|TRBJ1-5
TGCAGCGCAGGGGGCCAGGCACATCAGCCCCAGCATTTT
CSAGGQAHQPQHF
>once|NA|TRBV18|TRBJ2-7
TGTGCCAGCTCACCACAGCGGGCACTCGCACACGAGCAGTACTTC
CASSPQRALAHEQYF
>NA|NA|TRBV5-4|TRBJ1-1
TGTGCCAGCAGCCCGACAGGAGGCTATGAAGCTTTCTTT
CASSPTGGYEAFF
>NA|NA|TRBV29-1|TRBJ2-5
TGCAGCGTTGAAGATCCGCTGGCCCCCCGGGGGACCCAGTACTTC
CSVEDPLAPRGTQYF
>NA|NA|TRBV30|TRBJ1-1
TGTGCCTGGAGTGTTCTATCCGACTCAGGGAAACGGGACACTGAAGCTTTCTTT
CAWSVLSDSGKRDTEAFF
>few|NA|TRBV5-1|TRBJ1-5
TGCGCCAGCAGCTTGAGGGGTGATAGCAATCAGCCCCAGCATTTT
CASSLRGDSNQPQHF
>NA|TRBD1|TRBV3-1/TRBV3-2|TRBJ1-2
TGTGCCAGCAGCCTGGGACAGACCTATGGCTACACCTTC
CASSLGQTYGYTF
>once|NA|TRBV30|TRBJ1-2
TGTGCCTGCCCCAACCGAGAGGGCTCCTATGGCTACACCTTC
CACPNREGSYGYTF
>NA|NA|TRBV5-1|TRBJ2-5
TGCGCCAGCAGCTTTACAGGCGGCCTTGAGACCCAGTACTTC
CASSFTGGLETQYF
>NA|NA|TRBV19|TRBJ2-1
TGTGCCAGTAGTATAAAGTGGGGGCAAAACAATGAGCAGTTCTTC
CASSIKWGQNNEQFF
>NA|TRBD2|TRBV9|TRBJ2-3
TGTCCCAGCAGGGGCGGGGGGGCTAGCACAGATACGCAGTATTTT
CPSRGGGASTDTQYF
>NA|TRBD1|TRBV19|TRBJ2-5
TGTGCCAGTAGTATAGCAGGGGGAGAGACCCAGTACTTC
CASSIAGGETQYF
>NA|TRBD1|TRBV2|TRBJ2-7
TGTGCCAGCAGTGTTGAGACAGGGGACTACGAGCAGTACTTC
CASSVETGDYEQYF
>NA|TRBD2|TRBV5-1|TRBJ2-1
TGCGCCAGCAGCTTGGTCGGGGGGGCATACAATGAGCAGTTCTTC
CASSLVGGAYNEQFF
>NA|NA|TRBV19|TRBJ1-5
TGTGCCAGTAGTACGCCAGAGGGTTGGGCGCAGCCCCAGCATTTT
CASSTPEGWAQPQHF
>NA|NA|TRBV5-8|TRBJ2-7
TGTGCCAGCAGCCCGAGGACCTACGAGCAGTACTTC
CASSPRTYEQYF
>NA|TRBD1|TRBV6-4|TRBJ1-6
TGTGCCAGCAGTGAGTCTACAGGGGACCATTCACCCCTCCACTTT
CASSESTGDHSPLHF
>NA|NA|TRBV3-1/TRBV3-2|TRBJ2-7
TGTGCCAGCAGCCCTACGACAGGATACTCCTACGAGCAGTACTTC
CASSPTTGYSYEQYF
>NA|TRBD1|TRBV30|TRBJ1-2
TGTGCCTGTCAACAGGGGTACTATGGCTACACCTTC
CACQQGYYGYTF
>NA|NA|TRBV6-1|TRBJ1-2
TGTGCCAGCAGTGAACAGTTACCGGGCGTAGCGAGCGACGGCTACACCTTC
CASSEQLPGVASDGYTF
>NA|NA|TRBV19|TRBJ1-1
TGTGCCACCCATCAAGGGGGCACTGAAGCTTTCTTT
CATHQGGTEAFF
>few|TRBD1|TRBV7-3|TRBJ1-1
TGTGCCAGCAGCCCTACAGGGGCTGCTGAAGCTTTCTTT
CASSPTGAAEAFF
>NA|NA|TRBV5-6|TRBJ2-7
TGTGCCAGCAGCTTGGGAACAGGGCTTGCAGGGAACTCCTACGAGCAGTACTTC
CASSLGTGLAGNSYEQYF
>NA|NA|TRBV7-2|TRBJ2-1
TGTGCCAGCAGCCCCGAGGGTTCTAGGATTAGCTCCTACAATGAGCAGTTCTTC
CASSPEGSRISSYNEQFF
>once|TRBD1|TRBV6-5|TRBJ1-2
TGTGCCAGCAGCTCAGGGGGCCGTGGCTACACCTTC
CASSSGGRGYTF
>NA|TRBD1|TRBV9|TRBJ1-2
TGTGCCAGCAGCGTCTCGACAGGGCTACACGGCTACACCTTC
CASSVSTGLHGYTF